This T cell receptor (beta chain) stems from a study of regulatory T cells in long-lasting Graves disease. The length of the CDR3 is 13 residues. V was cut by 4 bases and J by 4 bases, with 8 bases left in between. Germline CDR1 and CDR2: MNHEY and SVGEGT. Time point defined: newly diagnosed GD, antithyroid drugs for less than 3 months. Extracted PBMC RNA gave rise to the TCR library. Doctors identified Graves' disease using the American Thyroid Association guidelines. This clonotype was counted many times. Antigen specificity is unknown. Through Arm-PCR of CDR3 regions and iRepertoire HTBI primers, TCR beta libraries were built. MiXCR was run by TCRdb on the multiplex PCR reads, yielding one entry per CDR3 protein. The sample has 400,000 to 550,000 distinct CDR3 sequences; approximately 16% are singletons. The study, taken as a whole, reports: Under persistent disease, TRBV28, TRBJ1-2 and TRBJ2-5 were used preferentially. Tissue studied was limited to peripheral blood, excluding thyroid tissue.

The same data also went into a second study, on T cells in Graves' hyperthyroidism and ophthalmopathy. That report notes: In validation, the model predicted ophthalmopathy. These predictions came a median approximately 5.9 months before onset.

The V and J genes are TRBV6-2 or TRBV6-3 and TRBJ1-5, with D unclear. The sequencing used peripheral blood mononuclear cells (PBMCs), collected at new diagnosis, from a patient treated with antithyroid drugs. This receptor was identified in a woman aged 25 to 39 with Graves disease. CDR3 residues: CASSLTLNQPQHF. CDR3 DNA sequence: TGTGCCAGCAGTTTAACCCTTAATCAGCCCCAGCATTTT.